Listed below are T cell receptor beta chains from one sample, sequenced in a study of T cell repertoires in cytomegalovirus infection. TCRdb re-called the reads through MiXCR, storing one row per CDR3 protein. The sample holds some 400,000 distinct CDR3 sequences, about 33% seen once. Sequencing was done on a sample of PBMCs. Receptors originate from a human donor in good health (CMV status not recorded). Some clones in this sample may be carry-over from other donors' samples. Both conserved end residues are part of each CDR3. The order of the fields is clone size, D gene, J gene, V gene, CDR3 DNA, CDR3 protein. D genes are given only for firm matches. Expanded clones get a size class; other rows say once, few or many, or leave the size out.

- | TRBD2 | TRBJ2-1 | TRBV18 | TGTGCCAGCTCACCACAGCTCTCTAGCGGGGCCTACAATGAGCAGTTCTTC | CASSPQLSSGAYNEQFF
many | - | TRBJ2-1 | TRBV7-2 | TGTGCCAGCAGCACCCGGACGCATCCTCCCTCCTACAATGAGCAGTTCTTC | CASSTRTHPPSYNEQFF
few | - | TRBJ2-2 | TRBV28 | TGTGCCAGCAGTTCTGGGGTTAGGACCGGGGAGCTGTTTTTT | CASSSGVRTGELFF
- | - | TRBJ2-1 | TRBV7-9 | TGTGCCCGCAGCCCGGGTCTACTCACTACTGAGCAGTTCTTC | CARSPGLLTTEQFF
- | TRBD2 | TRBJ2-1 | TRBV10-3 | TGTGCCATCGCCGCCGGGACTAACTACAATGAGCAGTTCTTC | CAIAAGTNYNEQFF
- | - | TRBJ2-7 | TRBV7-2 | TGTGCCATCAGCTTAGGCCCTTCAGGGTGCTACGAGCAGTACTTC | CAISLGPSGCYEQYF
many | - | TRBJ2-3 | TRBV12-3/TRBV12-4 | TGTGCCAGCAGTTTCTCAAACCCCAGGGGTGGGGATACGCAGTATTTT | CASSFSNPRGGDTQYF
few | TRBD1 | TRBJ2-7 | TRBV28 | TGTGCCAGCAGTTCAATGCTCAGGACAGGCGGTCCCTACGAGCAGTACTTC | CASSSMLRTGGPYEQYF
- | - | TRBJ1-4 | TRBV2 | TGTGCCAGCGACGGGGGCACAACGGGAGGTGAAAAACTGTTTTTT | CASDGGTTGGEKLFF
many | - | TRBJ2-7 | TRBV7-2 | TGTGCCAGCAGCTCAGGTGGGGGGACGGACGAGCAGTACTTC | CASSSGGGTDEQYF
- | TRBD1 | TRBJ2-3 | TRBV4-3 | TGCGCCAGCAGCCTTCTCAAGACCGGGACAGGGGGACCCACAGATACGCAGTATTTT | CASSLLKTGTGGPTDTQYF
- | TRBD2 | TRBJ2-1 | TRBV5-6 | TGTGCCAGCAGCTCGGGACTAGCAGCAAACAATGAGCAGTTCTTC | CASSSGLAANNEQFF
few | - | TRBJ2-1 | TRBV5-4 | TGTGCCAGCAGCCTATCCCTAGCAGATCAGAATGAGCAGTTCTTC | CASSLSLADQNEQFF
few | - | TRBJ1-1 | TRBV7-9 | TGTGCCAGCAGCTTTTTATTAGCTCAGGGAGCAGCTTTCTTT | CASSFLLAQGAAFF
- | - | TRBJ1-1 | TRBV5-1 | TGCGCCAGCAGCTTGGCCCCGAAGGTCGGCACTGAAGCTTTCTTT | CASSLAPKVGTEAFF
few | - | TRBJ1-1 | TRBV7-9 | TGTGCCAGCAGCCCTTGGACCTGGAGGAACACTGAAGCTTTCTTT | CASSPWTWRNTEAFF
many | TRBD2 | TRBJ2-3 | TRBV12-3/TRBV12-4 | TGTGCCAGCAAGGATGCGGGGGGGCCCGCAGATACGCAGTATTTT | CASKDAGGPADTQYF
- | - | TRBJ2-1 | TRBV20-1 | TGCAGTGCCTCAAAGGGGTCCAGCGACAATGAGCAGTTCTTC | CSASKGSSDNEQFF
- | - | TRBJ1-3 | TRBV20-1 | TGCAGTGCTAGACCGGGACATACAACTGGAAACACCATATATTTT | CSARPGHTTGNTIYF
few | - | TRBJ1-1 | TRBV20-1 | TGCAGTGCTACGCTGGGACACAAGAACACTGAAGCTTTCTTT | CSATLGHKNTEAFF
- | - | TRBJ2-3 | TRBV7-4 | TGTGCCAGCAGCTTAGATGTCGGAGCCCACGAAGATACGCAGTATTTT | CASSLDVGAHEDTQYF
few | - | TRBJ1-2 | TRBV27 | TGTGCCAGCCGCCTCTGGGGGGACAACTATGGCTACACCTTC | CASRLWGDNYGYTF
- | - | TRBJ1-3 | TRBV27 | TGTGCCAGCAGACCGACAGCCTCTGGAAACACCATATATTTT | CASRPTASGNTIYF
few | - | TRBJ2-5 | TRBV7-9 | TGTGCCAGCAGCCCCGCCGGGACGAAAGAGACCCAGTACTTC | CASSPAGTKETQYF
- | TRBD2 | TRBJ2-3 | TRBV4-1 | TGCGCCAGCAGCCAACGGGGGGGCACAGATACGCAGTATTTT | CASSQRGGTDTQYF
- | - | TRBJ1-2 | TRBV19 | TGTGCCAGTTCCCCCGTATCAATGTGTCTTGGCTACACCTTC | CASSPVSMCLGYTF
few | - | TRBJ1-1 | TRBV12-3/TRBV12-4 | TGTGCCAGCACACCGAACACTGAAGCTTTCTTT | CASTPNTEAFF
- | - | TRBJ2-7 | TRBV27 | TGTGCCAGCAGTTTCTATCAGGGCCACGAGCAGTACTTC | CASSFYQGHEQYF
few | - | TRBJ1-1 | TRBV23-1 | TGCGCCAGCAGTCAATCCGGCGCAGCCACCCTAAACACTGAAGCTTTCTTT | CASSQSGAATLNTEAFF
once | - | TRBJ1-6 | TRBV18 | TGTGCCAGCTCACCACAGAACTCCTATAATTCACCCCTCCACTTT | CASSPQNSYNSPLHF
- | TRBD1 | TRBJ2-1 | TRBV6-6 | TGTGCCAGCAGTCACAGGGGGCGCAGGTTGTTCTTC | CASSHRGRRLFF
- | TRBD1 | TRBJ1-5 | TRBV2 | TGTGCCAGCAGAATCAGGGGGTCTAACAATCAGCCCCAGCATTTT | CASRIRGSNNQPQHF
few | - | TRBJ1-1 | TRBV4-1 | TGCGCCAGCAGCCTAATAGGGGGGGAACCTGAAGCTTTCTTT | CASSLIGGEPEAFF
many | TRBD1 | TRBJ1-5 | TRBV20-1 | TGCAGTGCTAGTAGACAGGGGTCCTTCCCCAATCAGCCCCAGCATTTT | CSASRQGSFPNQPQHF
many | TRBD2 | TRBJ2-1 | TRBV19 | TGTGCCAGTAGAAGACACTCCGGGACTAGCGGGGGGGCCTACAATGAGCAGTTCTTC | CASRRHSGTSGGAYNEQFF
few | - | TRBJ1-2 | TRBV4-1 | TGCGCCAGCAGCCAAACGGACAGCAAAGGTGGCTACACCTTC | CASSQTDSKGGYTF
- | - | TRBJ2-5 | TRBV7-9 | TGTGTCAGCAGCCCCGACATCCAAGAGACCCAGTACTTC | CVSSPDIQETQYF